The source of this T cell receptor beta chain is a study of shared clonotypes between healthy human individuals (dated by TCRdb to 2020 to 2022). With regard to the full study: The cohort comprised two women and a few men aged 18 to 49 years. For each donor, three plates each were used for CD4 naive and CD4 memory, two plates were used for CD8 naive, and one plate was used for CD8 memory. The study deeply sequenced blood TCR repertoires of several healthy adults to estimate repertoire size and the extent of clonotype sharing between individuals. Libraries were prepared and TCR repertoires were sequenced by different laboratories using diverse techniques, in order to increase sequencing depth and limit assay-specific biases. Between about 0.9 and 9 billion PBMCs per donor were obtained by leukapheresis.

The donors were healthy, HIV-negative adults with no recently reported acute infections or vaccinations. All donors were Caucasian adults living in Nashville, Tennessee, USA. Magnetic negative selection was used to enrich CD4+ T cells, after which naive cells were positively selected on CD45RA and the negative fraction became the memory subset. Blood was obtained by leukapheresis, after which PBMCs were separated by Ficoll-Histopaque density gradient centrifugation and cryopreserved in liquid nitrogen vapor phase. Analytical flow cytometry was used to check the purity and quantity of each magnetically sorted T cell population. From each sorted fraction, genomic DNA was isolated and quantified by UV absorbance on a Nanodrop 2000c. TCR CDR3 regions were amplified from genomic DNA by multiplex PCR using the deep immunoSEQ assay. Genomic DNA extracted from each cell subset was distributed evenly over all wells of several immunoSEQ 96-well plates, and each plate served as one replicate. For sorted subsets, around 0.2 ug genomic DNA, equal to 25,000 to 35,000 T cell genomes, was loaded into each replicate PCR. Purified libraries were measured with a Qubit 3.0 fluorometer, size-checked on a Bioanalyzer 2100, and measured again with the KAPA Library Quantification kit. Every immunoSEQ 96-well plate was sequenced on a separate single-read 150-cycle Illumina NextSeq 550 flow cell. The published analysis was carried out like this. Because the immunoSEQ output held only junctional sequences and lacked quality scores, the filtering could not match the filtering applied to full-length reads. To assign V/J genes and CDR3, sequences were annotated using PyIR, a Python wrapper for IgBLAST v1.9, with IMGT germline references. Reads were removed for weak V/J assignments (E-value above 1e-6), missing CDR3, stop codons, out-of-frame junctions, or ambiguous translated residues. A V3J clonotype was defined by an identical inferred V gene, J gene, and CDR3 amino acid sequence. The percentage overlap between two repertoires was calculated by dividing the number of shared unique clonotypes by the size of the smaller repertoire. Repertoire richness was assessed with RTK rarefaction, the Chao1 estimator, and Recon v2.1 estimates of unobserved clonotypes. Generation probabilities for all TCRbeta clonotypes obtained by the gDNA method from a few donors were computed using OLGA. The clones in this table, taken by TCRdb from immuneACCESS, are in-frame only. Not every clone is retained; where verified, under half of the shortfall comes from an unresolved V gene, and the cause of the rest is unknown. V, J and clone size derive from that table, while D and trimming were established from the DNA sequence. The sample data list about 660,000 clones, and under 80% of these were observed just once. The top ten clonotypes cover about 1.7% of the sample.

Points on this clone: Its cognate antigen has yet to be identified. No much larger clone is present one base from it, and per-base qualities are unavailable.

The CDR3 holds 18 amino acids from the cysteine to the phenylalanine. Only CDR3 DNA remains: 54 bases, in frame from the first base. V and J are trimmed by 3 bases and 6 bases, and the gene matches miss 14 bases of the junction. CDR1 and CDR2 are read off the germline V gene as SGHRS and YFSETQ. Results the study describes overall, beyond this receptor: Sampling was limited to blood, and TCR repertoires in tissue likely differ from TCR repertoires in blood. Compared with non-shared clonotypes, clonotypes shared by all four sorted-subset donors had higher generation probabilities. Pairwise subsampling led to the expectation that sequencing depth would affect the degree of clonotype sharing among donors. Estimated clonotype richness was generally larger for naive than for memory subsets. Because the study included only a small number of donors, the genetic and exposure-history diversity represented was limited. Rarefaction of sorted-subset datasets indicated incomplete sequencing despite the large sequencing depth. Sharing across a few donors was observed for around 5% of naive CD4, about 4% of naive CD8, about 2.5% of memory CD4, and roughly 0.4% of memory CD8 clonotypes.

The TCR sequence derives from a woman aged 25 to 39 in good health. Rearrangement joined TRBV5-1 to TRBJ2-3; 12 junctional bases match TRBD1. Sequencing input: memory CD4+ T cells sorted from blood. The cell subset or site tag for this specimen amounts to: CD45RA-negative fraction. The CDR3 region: CASSSGTGGAVAGDTQYF. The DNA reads TGCGCCAGCAGCTCGGGGACAGGGGGCGCGGTCGCAGGGGATACGCAGTATTTT.